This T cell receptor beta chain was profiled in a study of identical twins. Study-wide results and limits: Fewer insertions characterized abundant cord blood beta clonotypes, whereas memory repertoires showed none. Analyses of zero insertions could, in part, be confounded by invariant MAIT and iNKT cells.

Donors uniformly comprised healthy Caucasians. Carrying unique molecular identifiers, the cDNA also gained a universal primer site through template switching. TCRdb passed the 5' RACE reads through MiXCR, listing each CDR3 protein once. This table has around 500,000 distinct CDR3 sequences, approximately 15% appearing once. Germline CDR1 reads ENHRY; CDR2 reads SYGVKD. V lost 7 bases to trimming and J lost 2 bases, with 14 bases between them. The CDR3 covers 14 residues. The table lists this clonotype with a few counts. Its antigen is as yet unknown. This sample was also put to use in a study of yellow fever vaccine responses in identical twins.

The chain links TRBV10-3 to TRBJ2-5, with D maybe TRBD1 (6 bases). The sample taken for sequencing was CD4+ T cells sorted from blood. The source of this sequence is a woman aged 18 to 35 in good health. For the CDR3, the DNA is TGTGCCATCACTCCGAGGACAGAACAAGAGACCCAGTACTTC. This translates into CAITPRTEQETQYF.